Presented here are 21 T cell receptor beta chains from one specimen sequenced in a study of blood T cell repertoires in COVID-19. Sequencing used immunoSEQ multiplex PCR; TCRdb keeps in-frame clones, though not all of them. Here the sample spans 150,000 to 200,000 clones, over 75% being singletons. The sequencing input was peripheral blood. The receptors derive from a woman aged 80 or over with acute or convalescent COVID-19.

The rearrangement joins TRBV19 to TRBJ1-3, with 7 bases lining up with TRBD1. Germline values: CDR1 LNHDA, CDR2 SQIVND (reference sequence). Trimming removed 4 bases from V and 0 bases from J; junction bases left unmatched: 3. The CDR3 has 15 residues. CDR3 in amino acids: CASSTRQGSGNTIYF. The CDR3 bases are TGTGCCAGTAGTACAAGACAGGGCTCTGGAAACACCATATATTTT.

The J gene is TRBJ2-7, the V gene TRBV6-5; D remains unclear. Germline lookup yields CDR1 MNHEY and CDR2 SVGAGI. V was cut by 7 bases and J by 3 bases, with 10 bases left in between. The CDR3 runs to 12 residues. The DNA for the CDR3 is TGTGCCAGCACGAGAGTTTTCTACGAGCAGTACTTC. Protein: CASTRVFYEQYF.

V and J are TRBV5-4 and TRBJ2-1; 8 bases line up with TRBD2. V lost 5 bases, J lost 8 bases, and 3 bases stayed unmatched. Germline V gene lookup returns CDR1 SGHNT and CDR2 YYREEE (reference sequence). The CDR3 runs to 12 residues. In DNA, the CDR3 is TGTGCCAGCAGTCCCGGGGGGGATGAGCAGTTCTTC. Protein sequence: CASSPGGDEQFF.

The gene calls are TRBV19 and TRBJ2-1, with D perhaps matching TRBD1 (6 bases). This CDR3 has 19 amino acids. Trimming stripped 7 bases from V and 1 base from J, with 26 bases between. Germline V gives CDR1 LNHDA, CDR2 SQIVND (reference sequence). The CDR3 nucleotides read TGTGCCAGTAATAAGAGGGGGACCCCCAACGGCCTATCCTACAATGAGCAGTTCTTC. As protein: CASNKRGTPNGLSYNEQFF. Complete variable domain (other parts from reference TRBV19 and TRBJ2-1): DGGITQSPKYLFRKEGQNVTLSCEQNLNHDAMYWYRQDPGQGLRLIYYSQIVNDFQKGDIAEGYSVSREKKESFPLTVTSAQKNPTAFYLCASNKRGTPNGLSYNEQFFGPGTRLTVL.

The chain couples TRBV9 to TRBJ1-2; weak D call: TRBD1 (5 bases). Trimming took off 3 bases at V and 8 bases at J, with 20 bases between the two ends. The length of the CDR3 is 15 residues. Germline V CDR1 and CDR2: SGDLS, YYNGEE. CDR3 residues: CASSGRGTHQGGYTF. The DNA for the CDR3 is TGTGCCAGCAGCGGACGGGGGACCCATCAAGGAGGCTACACCTTC.

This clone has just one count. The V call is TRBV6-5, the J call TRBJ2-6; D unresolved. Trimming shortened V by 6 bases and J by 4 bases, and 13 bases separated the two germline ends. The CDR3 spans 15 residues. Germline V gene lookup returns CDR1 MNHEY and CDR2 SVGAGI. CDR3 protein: CASRSTAYGANVLTF. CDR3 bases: TGTGCCAGCAGGTCAACTGCTTACGGGGCCAACGTCCTGACTTTC.

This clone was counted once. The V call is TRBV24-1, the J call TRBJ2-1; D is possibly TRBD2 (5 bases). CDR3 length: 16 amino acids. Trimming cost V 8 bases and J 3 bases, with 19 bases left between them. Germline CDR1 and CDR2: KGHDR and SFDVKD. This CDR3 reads CATKVPSRRVYNEQFF. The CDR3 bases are TGTGCCACCAAGGTTCCTAGTCGGCGGGTCTACAATGAGCAGTTCTTC.

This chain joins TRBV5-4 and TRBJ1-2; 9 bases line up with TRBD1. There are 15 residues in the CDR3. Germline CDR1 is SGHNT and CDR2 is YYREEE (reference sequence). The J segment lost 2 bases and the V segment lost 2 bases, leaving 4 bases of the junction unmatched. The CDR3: CASSLGDRANYGYTF. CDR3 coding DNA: TGTGCCAGCAGCTTAGGGGACAGGGCAAACTATGGCTACACCTTC.

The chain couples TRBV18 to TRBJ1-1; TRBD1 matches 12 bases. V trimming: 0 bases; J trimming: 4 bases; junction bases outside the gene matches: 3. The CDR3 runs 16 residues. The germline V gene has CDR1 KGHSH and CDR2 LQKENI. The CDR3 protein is CASSPPGQGARTEAFF. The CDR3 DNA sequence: TGTGCCAGCTCACCACCGGGACAGGGGGCACGCACTGAAGCTTTCTTT.

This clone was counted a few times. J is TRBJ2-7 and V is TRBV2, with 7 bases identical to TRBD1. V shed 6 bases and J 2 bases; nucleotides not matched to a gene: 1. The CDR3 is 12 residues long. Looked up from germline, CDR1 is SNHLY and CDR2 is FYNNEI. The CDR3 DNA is TGTGCCAGCAGAGGACAGGCCTACGAGCAGTACTTC. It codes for CASRGQAYEQYF.

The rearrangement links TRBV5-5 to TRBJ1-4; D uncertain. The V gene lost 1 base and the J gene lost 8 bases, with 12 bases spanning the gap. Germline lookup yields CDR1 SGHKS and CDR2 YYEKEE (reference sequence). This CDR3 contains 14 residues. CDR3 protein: CASSLWREGEKLFF. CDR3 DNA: TGTGCCAGCAGCTTGTGGCGGGAAGGGGAAAAACTGTTTTTT.

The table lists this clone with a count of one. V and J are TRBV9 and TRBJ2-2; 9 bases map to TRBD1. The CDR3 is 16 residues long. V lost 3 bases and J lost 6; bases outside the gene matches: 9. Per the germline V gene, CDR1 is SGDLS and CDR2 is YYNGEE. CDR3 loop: CASSGGTGLSPGELFF. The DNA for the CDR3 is TGTGCCAGCAGCGGCGGGACAGGGCTAAGTCCCGGGGAGCTGTTTTTT.

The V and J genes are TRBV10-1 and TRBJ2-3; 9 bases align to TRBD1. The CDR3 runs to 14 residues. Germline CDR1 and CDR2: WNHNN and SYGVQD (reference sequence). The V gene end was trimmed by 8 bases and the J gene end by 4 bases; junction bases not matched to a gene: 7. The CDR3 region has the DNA TGCGCCAGCGCCGGACAGGGGCCCCCAGATACGCAGTATTTT. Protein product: CASAGQGPPDTQYF.

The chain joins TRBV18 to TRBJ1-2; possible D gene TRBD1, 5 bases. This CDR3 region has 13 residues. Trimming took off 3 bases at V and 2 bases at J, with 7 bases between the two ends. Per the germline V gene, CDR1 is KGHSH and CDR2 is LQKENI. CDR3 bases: TGTGCCAGCTCACCGGAGGGGAACTATGGCTACACCTTC. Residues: CASSPEGNYGYTF.

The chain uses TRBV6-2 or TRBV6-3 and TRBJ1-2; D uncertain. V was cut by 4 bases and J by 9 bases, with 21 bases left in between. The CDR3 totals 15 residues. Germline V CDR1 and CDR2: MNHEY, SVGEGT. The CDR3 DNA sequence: TGTGCCAGCAGTTGGAGAACACCAACTCCCCCTAGCTACACCTTC. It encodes CASSWRTPTPPSYTF.

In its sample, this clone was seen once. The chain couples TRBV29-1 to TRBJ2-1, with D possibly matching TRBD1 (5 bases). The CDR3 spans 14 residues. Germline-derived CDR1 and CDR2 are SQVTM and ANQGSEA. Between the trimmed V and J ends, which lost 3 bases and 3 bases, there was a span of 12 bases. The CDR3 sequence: CSVEMAGNYNEQFF. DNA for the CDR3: TGCAGCGTTGAGATGGCAGGGAACTACAATGAGCAGTTCTTC.

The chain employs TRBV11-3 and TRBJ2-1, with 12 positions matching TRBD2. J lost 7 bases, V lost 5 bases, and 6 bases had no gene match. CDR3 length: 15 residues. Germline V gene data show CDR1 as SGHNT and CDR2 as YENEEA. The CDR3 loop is CASSPRLAGENEQFF. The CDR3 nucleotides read TGTGCCAGCAGCCCCCGACTAGCGGGGGAGAATGAGCAGTTCTTC.

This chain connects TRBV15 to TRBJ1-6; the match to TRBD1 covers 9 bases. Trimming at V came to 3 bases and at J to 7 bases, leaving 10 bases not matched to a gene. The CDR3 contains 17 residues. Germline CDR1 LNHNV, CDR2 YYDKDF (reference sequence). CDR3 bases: TGTGCCACCAGCAGGGGGACAGGGACGAACTTGAATTCACCCCTCCACTTT. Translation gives CATSRGTGTNLNSPLHF.

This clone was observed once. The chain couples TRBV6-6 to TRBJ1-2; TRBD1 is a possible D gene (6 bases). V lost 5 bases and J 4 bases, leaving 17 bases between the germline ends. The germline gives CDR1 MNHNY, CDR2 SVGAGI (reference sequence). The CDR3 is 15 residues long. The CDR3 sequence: CASSLETDSVYGYTF. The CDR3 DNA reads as TGTGCCAGCAGTCTTGAAACGGACAGCGTCTATGGCTACACCTTC.

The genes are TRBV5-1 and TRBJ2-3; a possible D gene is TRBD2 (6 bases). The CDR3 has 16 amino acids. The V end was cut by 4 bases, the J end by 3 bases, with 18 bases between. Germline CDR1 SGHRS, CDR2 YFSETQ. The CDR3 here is CASSRSRTTITDTQYF. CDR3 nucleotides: TGCGCCAGCAGCAGAAGTCGGACTACAATTACAGATACGCAGTATTTT. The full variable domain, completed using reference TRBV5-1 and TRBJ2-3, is KAGVTQTPRYLIKTRGQQVTLSCSPISGHRSVSWYQQTPGQGLQFLFEYFSETQRNKGNFPGRFSGRQFSNSRSEMNVSTLELGDSALYLCASSRSRTTITDTQYFGPGTRLTVL.

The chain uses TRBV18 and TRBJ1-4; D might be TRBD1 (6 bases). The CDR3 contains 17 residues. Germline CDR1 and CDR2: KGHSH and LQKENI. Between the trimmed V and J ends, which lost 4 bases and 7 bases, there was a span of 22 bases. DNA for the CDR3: TGTGCCAGCTCACTTAGACAGGACGCAAGGCGGAGTGAAAAACTGTTTTTT. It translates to CASSLRQDARRSEKLFF.